This TCR beta chain stems from a study of shared clonotypes between healthy human individuals. Study context: The donor group consisted of a couple of women and a few men, aged 18 to 49. Donors had three CD4 naive, three CD4 memory, two CD8 naive and one CD8 memory plate apiece.

Study-wide points: All-four-donor shared clonotypes had higher generation probabilities than non-shared clonotypes did. Between several donors, naive CD4 clonotypes were shared at a level of about 5%.

The CDR3 covers 15 residues. The germline V gene encodes CDR1 SGHRS and CDR2 YFSETQ. V was clipped by 2 bases and J by 1 base; unmatched bases: 2. Generated by immunoSEQ multiplex PCR, the TCRdb table keeps only in-frame clones and is missing some. Here the sample spans about 1.5 million clones, around 98% being singletons. About this clone: No antigen is known for it. Additional DNA sequences in this sample encode the identical CDR3.

Sequenced: naive CD4+ T cells sorted from blood. Subset meaning: CD45RA+ positively selected. The chain has TRBV5-1 and TRBJ2-1; 8 bases are a match to TRBD2. The TCR comes from a man younger than 40 in good health. The CDR3 loop reads CASSLAGVSYNEQFF. In DNA form, the CDR3 reads TGCGCCAGCAGCTTAGCGGGAGTTTCCTACAATGAGCAGTTCTTC.